A single sample gave rise to the 20 T cell receptor beta chains below, sequenced in a study of blood T cell repertoires in COVID-19. The repertoire was sequenced with immunoSEQ multiplex PCR; TCRdb's copy has only in-frame clones and lacks some. Of 250,000 to 350,000 clones in the sample, 70% to 90% were seen once. The specimen was PBMCs or T cells enriched from blood (not recorded which). The receptors shown here come from a woman aged 18-29 years who had recovered from COVID-19.

This rearrangement joins TRBV3-1 (or the pseudogene TRBV3-2) to TRBJ1-2, with D perhaps matching TRBD1 (6 bases). V was cut by 5 bases and J by 2 bases, with 6 bases left in between. The CDR3 runs to 12 residues. The germline gives CDR1 LGHDT, CDR2 YNNKEL (reference sequence). The CDR3 region is CASSGQNYGYTF. For the CDR3, the DNA is TGTGCCAGCAGCGGACAGAACTATGGCTACACCTTC.

DNA for the CDR3: TGTGCCAGTAGTATAGATCAGGCGGCAGGGCGACAGCCCCAGCATTTT. Its protein product is CASSIDQAAGRQPQHF. The chain has TRBV19 and TRBJ1-5; a weak D match, TRBD1 (5 bases). Germline lookup yields CDR1 LNHDA and CDR2 SQIVND (reference sequence). Trimming removed 0 bases at V and 7 bases at J, with 16 bases between. CDR3 length: 16 amino acids.

V and J are TRBV6-1 and TRBJ1-2, with D perhaps matching TRBD1 (6 bases). Germline values: CDR1 MNHNS, CDR2 SASEGT. The germline V and J ends were trimmed by 5 bases and 7 bases, with 17 bases remaining between them. The CDR3 runs to 14 residues. CDR3 DNA: TGTGCCAGCAGTTATAATGAACAGGGATCTGGCTACACCTTC. Translating gives CASSYNEQGSGYTF.

The chain recombines TRBV27 with TRBJ2-1; TRBD2 agrees at 8 bases. With V trimmed by 2 bases and J by 9 bases, 3 bases remained unmatched. The CDR3 is 13 amino acids. Germline V gene data show CDR1 as MNHEY and CDR2 as SMNVEV (reference sequence). The CDR3 sequence is CASSLAGGLEQFF. DNA for the CDR3: TGTGCCAGCAGTTTAGCGGGAGGTCTTGAGCAGTTCTTC.

The chain uses TRBV10-3 and TRBJ2-3, with 9 bases identical to TRBD2. Germline CDR1 reads ENHRY; CDR2 reads SYGVKD. V was pared by 10 bases and J by 2 bases, with 7 bases of the junction left unmatched. The CDR3 sequence is 14 residues long. The CDR3 DNA sequence: TGTGCCACCACGACTAGCGGAACCACAGATACGCAGTATTTT. Translated, it gives CATTTSGTTDTQYF.

The chain uses TRBV9 and TRBJ2-1, with TRBD2 matching over 9 bases. Unmatched junction bases numbered 4, after V lost 0 bases and J lost 6 bases. The CDR3 is 15 amino acids. Germline lookup yields CDR1 SGDLS and CDR2 YYNGEE. CDR3 sequence reads: CASSVDVAGVNEQFF. In nucleotides, the CDR3 is TGTGCCAGCAGCGTAGATGTAGCGGGGGTCAATGAGCAGTTCTTC.

The V and J genes are TRBV13 and TRBJ2-5, with TRBD2 matching over 8 bases. The germline V gene has CDR1 PRHDT and CDR2 FYEKMQ (reference sequence). J was trimmed by 7 bases and V by 4 bases; bases with no gene match: 5. The CDR3 is 13 amino acids. The CDR3, as DNA: TGTGCCAGCAGCTCCCCCGGGGGGGGGACCCAGTACTTC. Residues: CASSSPGGGTQYF.

V usage is TRBV19 and J usage is TRBJ1-5; D is possibly TRBD1 (6 bases). Trimming pared 6 bases from V and 0 bases from J, leaving 12 bases between. Germline CDR1 LNHDA, CDR2 SQIVND (reference sequence). The CDR3 covers 15 residues. This CDR3 is CASSFGQLSNQPQHF. CDR3 DNA sequence: TGTGCCAGTAGCTTTGGACAGCTTAGCAATCAGCCCCAGCATTTT.

The rearrangement joins TRBV29-1 to TRBJ2-5, with D perhaps TRBD1 (6 bases). CDR1 and CDR2 (germline): SQVTM, ANQGSEA. The CDR3 length is 12 residues. Trimming stripped 4 bases from V and 7 bases from J, with 13 bases between. CDR3 in amino acids: CSVGAGDATQYF. The CDR3 nucleotides read TGCAGCGTTGGGGCAGGGGATGCGACCCAGTACTTC.

The gene calls are TRBV14 and TRBJ2-7, with unresolved D. Germline V lookup: CDR1 SGHDN, CDR2 FVKESK. There are 13 residues in the CDR3. Trimming removed 2 bases at V and 4 bases at J, with 9 bases between. CDR3 in amino acids: CASSQTPDYEQYF. The CDR3 nucleotides read TGTGCCAGCAGCCAAACTCCCGATTACGAGCAGTACTTC.

This clone was seen more than once but under ten times. V and J are TRBV18 and TRBJ1-6; 8 bases agree with TRBD1. Germline V gene lookup returns CDR1 KGHSH and CDR2 LQKENI. The CDR3 extends over 15 amino acids. J was trimmed by 9 bases and V by 6 bases; bases with no gene match: 10. CDR3 residues: CASSAKGTGGSPLHF. For the CDR3, the DNA is TGTGCCAGCTCGGCAAAAGGGACAGGTGGTTCACCCCTCCACTTT. Combining the CDR3 with reference TRBV18 and TRBJ1-6 gives the whole variable domain NAGVMQNPRHLVRRRGQEARLRCSPMKGHSHVYWYRQLPEEGLKFMVYLQKENIIDESGMPKERFSAEFPKEGPSILRIQQVVRGDSAAYFCASSAKGTGGSPLHFGNGTRLTVT.

The chain has TRBV20-1 and TRBJ2-7; D remains ambiguous. Between the trimmed V and J ends, which lost 0 bases and 3 bases, there was a span of 3 bases. The CDR3 runs 11 residues. CDR1 and CDR2 from the germline V gene are DFQATT and SNEGSKA (reference sequence). The CDR3: CSARDYYEQYF. CDR3 DNA sequence: TGCAGTGCTAGAGACTACTACGAGCAGTACTTC.

The chain couples TRBV7-6 to TRBJ1-2; D might be TRBD1 (5 bases). The ends were cut back, 3 bases at V and 2 bases at J, with 19 bases in the middle. The germline V gene has CDR1 SGHVS and CDR2 FNYEAQ. This CDR3 is 17 amino acids long. The CDR3 nucleotides read TGTGCCAGCAGCTTCTTCCTAAAGGGGCGAAGGAACTATGGCTACACCTTC. As protein: CASSFFLKGRRNYGYTF.

The chain recombines TRBV4-1 with TRBJ1-1; the D gene is possibly TRBD1 (6 bases). CDR3 length equals 15 residues. Germline loops: CDR1 MGHRA, CDR2 YSYEKL. Trimming took 2 bases from V and 1 from J, leaving 11 bases between them. In nucleotides, the CDR3 is TGCGCCAGCAGCCAACGAACAGGGCGGAACACTGAAGCTTTCTTT. Translating gives CASSQRTGRNTEAFF.

This chain uses TRBV2 with TRBJ1-1; possible D gene TRBD1, 6 bases. Germline values: CDR1 SNHLY, CDR2 FYNNEI. The CDR3 covers 14 residues. V was trimmed by 5 bases and J by 3 bases, leaving 13 bases between them. CDR3 amino acids: CASSSRGGDTEAFF. The DNA of the CDR3 is TGTGCCAGCAGTTCAAGGGGGGGGGACACTGAAGCTTTCTTT.

As concerns this clone: Compared with germline, one end of the junction differs, possibly owing to a read error. The chain joins TRBV7-9 to TRBJ2-1; 11 bases match TRBD2. This CDR3 spans 19 amino acids. Germline V gives CDR1 SEHNR, CDR2 FQNEAQ (reference sequence). The CDR3 nucleotides are TGTGCCAGCCGCCCCTCCGTCCGTGTAGCGGGGGGGCCCTATAATGAGCAGTTCTTC. The encoded protein is CASRPSVRVAGGPYNEQFF.

J is TRBJ2-7 and V is TRBV6-5; TRBD1 aligns across 7 bases. V gave up 0 bases and J gave up 2 bases; unmatched junction bases: 4. Germline V gives CDR1 MNHEY, CDR2 SVGAGI. The CDR3 contains 15 residues. CDR3 protein: CASSYSGTEAYEQYF. The CDR3 bases are TGTGCCAGCAGTTACTCCGGGACAGAGGCCTACGAGCAGTACTTC.

This chain links TRBV30 with TRBJ1-1; D is unresolved. Trimming took off 0 bases at V and 0 bases at J, with 11 bases between the two ends. The germline V gene encodes CDR1 GTSNPN and CDR2 SVGIG (reference sequence). The CDR3 contains 15 residues. CDR3 protein: CAWSVKYGMNTEAFF. The CDR3 region has the DNA TGTGCCTGGAGTGTAAAGTATGGCATGAACACTGAAGCTTTCTTT.

The CDR3 loop reads CASSLAARGYEQFF. The CDR3 region has the DNA TGTGCCAGCAGCTTAGCGGCTAGAGGATATGAGCAGTTCTTC. The chain couples TRBV7-8 to TRBJ2-1; no clear D. V was trimmed by 0 bases and J by 8 bases, leaving 11 bases between them. Looked up from germline, CDR1 is SGHVS and CDR2 is FQNEAQ. This CDR3 is built from 14 residues.

CDR3 nucleotides: TGTGCCAGCTCACGTCCAGGGCCGAGGGAAAAACTGTTTTTT. Translation gives CASSRPGPREKLFF. V usage is TRBV18 and J usage is TRBJ1-4, with D possibly being TRBD1 (5 bases). The germline V gene encodes CDR1 KGHSH and CDR2 LQKENI. The V end lost 4 bases, the J end lost 8 bases, and 14 bases lay between the germline ends. The CDR3 length is 14 residues.